Listed here are 3 T cell receptor beta chains from one sample, sequenced in a study of blood T cell repertoires in COVID-19. Repertoires were generated with immunoSEQ multiplex PCR, while TCRdb's copy carries only in-frame clones and drops some. The sample records about 280,000 clones, more than 70% being singletons. Material for sequencing was PBMCs or T cells enriched from blood (not recorded which). The source of these receptors is a woman aged 55-69 years in a cohort exposed to, infected with or recovered from COVID-19 (not recorded which).

The chain joins TRBV7-9 to TRBJ1-1, with 7 bases that match TRBD1. This CDR3 has 15 amino acids. Germline trimming cut 5 bases from V and 3 bases from J; bases unmatched to any gene: 9. Germline V gene data show CDR1 as SEHNR and CDR2 as FQNEAQ (reference sequence). CDR3 protein: CASSPRDSRDTEAFF. DNA of the CDR3: TGTGCCAGCAGCCCCCGGGACAGCCGGGACACTGAAGCTTTCTTT.

J is TRBJ1-5 and V is TRBV25-1; D call uncertain. This CDR3 is 14 amino acids long. Germline V CDR1 and CDR2: MGHDK, SYGVNS. The germline V and J ends were trimmed by 3 bases and 4 bases, with 10 bases remaining between them. The CDR3 sequence is CASSEVGGNQPQHF. The CDR3 DNA follows: TGTGCCAGCAGTGAGGTCGGCGGTAATCAGCCCCAGCATTTT.

The rearrangement joins TRBV7-6 to TRBJ2-1, with 8 bases matching TRBD2. CDR1 is SGHVS, CDR2 FNYEAQ, per germline. The ends lost 2 bases at V and 0 bases at J; junction bases unmatched: 3. The CDR3 spans 16 residues. This chain's CDR3 is CASSLSGSASYNEQFF. CDR3 DNA: TGTGCCAGCAGCTTAAGCGGGAGCGCCTCCTACAATGAGCAGTTCTTC.